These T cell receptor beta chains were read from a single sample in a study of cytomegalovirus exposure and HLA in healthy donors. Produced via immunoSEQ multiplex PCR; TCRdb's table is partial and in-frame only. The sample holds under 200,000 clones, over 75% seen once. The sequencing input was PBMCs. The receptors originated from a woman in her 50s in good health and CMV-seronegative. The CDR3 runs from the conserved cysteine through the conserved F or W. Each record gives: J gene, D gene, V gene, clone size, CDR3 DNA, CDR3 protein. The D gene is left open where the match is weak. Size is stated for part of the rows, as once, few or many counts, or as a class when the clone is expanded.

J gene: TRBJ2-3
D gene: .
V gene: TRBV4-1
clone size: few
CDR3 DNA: TGCGCCAGCAGCCAAGAGAGTGGGGCGATTGGGACAGATACGCAGTATTTT
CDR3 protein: CASSQESGAIGTDTQYF

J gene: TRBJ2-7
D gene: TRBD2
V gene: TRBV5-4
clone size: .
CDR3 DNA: TGTGCCAGCAGCTTGGGCGGGGGGGCTAAAGAGCAGTACTTC
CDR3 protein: CASSLGGGAKEQYF

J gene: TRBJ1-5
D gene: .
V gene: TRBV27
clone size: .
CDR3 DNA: TGTGCCAGCAGGAAAGACAGGAGAAATCAGCCCCAGCATTTT
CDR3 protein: CASRKDRRNQPQHF

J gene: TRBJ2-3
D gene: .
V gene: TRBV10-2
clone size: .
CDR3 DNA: TGCGCCAGCAGTGAGTGGCGGGGCCAGGAAGATACGCAGTATTTT
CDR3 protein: CASSEWRGQEDTQYF

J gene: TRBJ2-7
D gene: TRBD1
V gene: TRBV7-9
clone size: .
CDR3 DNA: TGTGCCAGCAGCCAAAGACAGGGCTGGGATGGCGAGCAGTACTTC
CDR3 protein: CASSQRQGWDGEQYF

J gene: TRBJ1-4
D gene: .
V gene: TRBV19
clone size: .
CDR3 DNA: TGTGCCAGTCACACCCGGGGAGTTAGTGAAAAACTGTTTTTT
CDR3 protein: CASHTRGVSEKLFF

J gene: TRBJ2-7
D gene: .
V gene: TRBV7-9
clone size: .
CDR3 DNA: TGTGCCAGCAGCTTAGAAATTCGGGCGGAGGGATCGTACTCCTACGAGCAGTACTTC
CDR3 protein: CASSLEIRAEGSYSYEQYF

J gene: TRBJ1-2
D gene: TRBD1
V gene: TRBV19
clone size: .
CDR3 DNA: TGTGCCATCATGCAGGGGGTTTATGGCTACACCTTC
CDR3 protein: CAIMQGVYGYTF

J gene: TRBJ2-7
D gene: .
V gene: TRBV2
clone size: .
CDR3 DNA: TGTGCCAGCACGTCCTCCTACGAGCAGTACTTC
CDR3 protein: CASTSSYEQYF

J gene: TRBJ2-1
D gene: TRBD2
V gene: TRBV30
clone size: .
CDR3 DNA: TGTGCCTGGGATGGACTAGACAATGAGCAGTTCTTC
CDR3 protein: CAWDGLDNEQFF

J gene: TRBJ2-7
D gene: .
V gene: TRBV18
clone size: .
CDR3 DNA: TGTGCCAGCTCGGCAACAACAGGGATCTTTGACGAGCAGTACTTC
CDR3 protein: CASSATTGIFDEQYF

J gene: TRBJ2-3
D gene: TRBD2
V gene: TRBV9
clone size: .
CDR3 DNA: TGTGCCAGCAGCTCTCGGGAGGCAGATACGCAGTATTTT
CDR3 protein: CASSSREADTQYF

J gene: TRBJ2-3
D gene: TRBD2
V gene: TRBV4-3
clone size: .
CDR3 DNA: TGCGCCAAGCGGGGGGGCGTTTTCCCAGATACGCAGTATTTT
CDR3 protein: CAKRGGVFPDTQYF

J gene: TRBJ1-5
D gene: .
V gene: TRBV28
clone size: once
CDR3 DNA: TGTGCCAGCAGCCTTAATCAGCCCCAGCATTTT
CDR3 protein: CASSLNQPQHF

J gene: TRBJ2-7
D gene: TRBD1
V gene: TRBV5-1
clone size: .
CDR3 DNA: TGCGCCAGCAGCGCAGGGGACAGAATCTACGAGCAGTACTTC
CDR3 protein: CASSAGDRIYEQYF

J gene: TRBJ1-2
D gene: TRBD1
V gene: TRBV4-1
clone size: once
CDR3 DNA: TGCGCCAGCAGCCAGGGATATACAGGGGTTCGCTATGGCTACACCTTC
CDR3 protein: CASSQGYTGVRYGYTF

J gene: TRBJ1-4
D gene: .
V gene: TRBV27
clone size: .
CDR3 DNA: TGTGCCAGCAGTTTAGGGCCCCAAACTAATGAAAAACTGTTTTTT
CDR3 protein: CASSLGPQTNEKLFF

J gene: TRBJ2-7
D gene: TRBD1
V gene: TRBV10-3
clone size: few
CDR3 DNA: TGTGCCATCAGTGGGGACAGCGCCTACGAGCAGTACTTC
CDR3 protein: CAISGDSAYEQYF

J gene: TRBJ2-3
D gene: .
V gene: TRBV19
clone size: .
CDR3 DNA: TGTGCCAGTAGTCTCCGAGATAGCGGACACACAGATACGCAGTATTTT
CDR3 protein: CASSLRDSGHTDTQYF